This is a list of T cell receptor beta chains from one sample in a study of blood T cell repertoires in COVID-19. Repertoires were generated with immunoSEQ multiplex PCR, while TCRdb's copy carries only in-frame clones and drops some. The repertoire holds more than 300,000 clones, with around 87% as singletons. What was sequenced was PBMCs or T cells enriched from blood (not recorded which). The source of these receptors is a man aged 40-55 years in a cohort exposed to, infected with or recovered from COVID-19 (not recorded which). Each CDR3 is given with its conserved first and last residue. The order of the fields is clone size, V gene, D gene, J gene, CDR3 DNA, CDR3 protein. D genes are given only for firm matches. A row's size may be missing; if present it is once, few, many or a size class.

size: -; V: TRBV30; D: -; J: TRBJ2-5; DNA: TGTGCCTGGACCTCGTTGGCGGGCTGGGGGACCCAGTACTTC; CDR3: CAWTSLAGWGTQYF
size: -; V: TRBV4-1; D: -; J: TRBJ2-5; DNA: TGCGCCAGCAGCCAAGATGGGCAGCGGTTATTAACGGAGACCCAGTACTTC; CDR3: CASSQDGQRLLTETQYF
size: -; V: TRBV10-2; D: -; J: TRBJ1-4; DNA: TGCGCCAGCAGTGACGCAGCAAGCGGTGAAAAACTGTTTTTT; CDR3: CASSDAASGEKLFF
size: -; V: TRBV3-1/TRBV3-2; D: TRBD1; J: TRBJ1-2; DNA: TGTGCCAGCAGCCAATGGACAGGGGATGATGGCTACACCTTC; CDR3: CASSQWTGDDGYTF
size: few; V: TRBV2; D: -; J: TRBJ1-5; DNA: TGTGCCAGCAGTGACGAGAGAGATCAGCCCCAGCATTTT; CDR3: CASSDERDQPQHF
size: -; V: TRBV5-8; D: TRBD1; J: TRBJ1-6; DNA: TGTGCCAGCAGCACGAGACAGGGGGTCAATTCACCCCTCCACTTT; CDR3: CASSTRQGVNSPLHF
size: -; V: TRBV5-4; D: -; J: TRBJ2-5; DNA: TGTGCCAGCAGCTTGGCCTGGAGTAGGTCGCCTACCGGGGAGACCCAGTACTTC; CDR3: CASSLAWSRSPTGETQYF
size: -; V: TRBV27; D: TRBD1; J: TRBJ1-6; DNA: TGTGCCAGCAGTTTAGGGCAGGGGGCGCGTGGATCACCCCTCCACTTT; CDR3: CASSLGQGARGSPLHF
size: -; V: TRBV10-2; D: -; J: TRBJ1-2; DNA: TGCGCCAGCAGTGATGAGTCGGGACTAACGCGGGGCTACACCTTC; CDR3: CASSDESGLTRGYTF
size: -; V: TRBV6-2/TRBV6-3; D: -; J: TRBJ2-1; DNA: TGTGCCAGCAGTTCTAATAGCGGCGGAGTGGATGAGCAGTTCTTC; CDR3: CASSSNSGGVDEQFF
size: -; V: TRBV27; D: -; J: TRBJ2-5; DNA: TGTGCCAGCAGCCGGCCGCGCGGGCGAGACGAGACCCAGTACTTC; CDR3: CASSRPRGRDETQYF
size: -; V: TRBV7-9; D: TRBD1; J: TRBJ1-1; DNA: TGTGCCAGCAGCTTAGGGCAGGGGGCTGAAGCTTTCTTT; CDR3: CASSLGQGAEAFF
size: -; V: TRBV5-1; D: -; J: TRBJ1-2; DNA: TGCGCCAGCAGCTCGGACAGATGGGGCTACACCTTC; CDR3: CASSSDRWGYTF
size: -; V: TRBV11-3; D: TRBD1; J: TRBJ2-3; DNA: TGTGCCAGCAGCTTAGGGACAGGCCCCACAGATACGCAGTATTTT; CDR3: CASSLGTGPTDTQYF
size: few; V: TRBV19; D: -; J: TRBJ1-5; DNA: TGTGCCAGTAGTATAGAAGGGGTGAGCAATCAGCCCCAGCATTTT; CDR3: CASSIEGVSNQPQHF
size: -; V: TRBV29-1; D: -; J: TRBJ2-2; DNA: TGCAGCGTTGAATCCCAGACGAACACCGGGGAGCTGTTTTTT; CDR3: CSVESQTNTGELFF
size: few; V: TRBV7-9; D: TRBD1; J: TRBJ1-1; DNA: TGTGCCAGCAGTTCGACAGGGGGGATGAACACTGAAGCTTTCTTT; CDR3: CASSSTGGMNTEAFF
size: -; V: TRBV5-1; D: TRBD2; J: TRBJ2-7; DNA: TGCGCCAGCAGCTTTAGCGGGAAGGATCGAGAGCAGTACTTC; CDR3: CASSFSGKDREQYF
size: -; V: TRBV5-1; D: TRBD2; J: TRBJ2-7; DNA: TGCGCCAGCAGCTTGACCACTAGCGCAGAGCAGTACTTC; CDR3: CASSLTTSAEQYF
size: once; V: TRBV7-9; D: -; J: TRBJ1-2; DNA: TGTGCCAGCAGCTTAGAACACCGAGGCTACACCTTC; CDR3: CASSLEHRGYTF
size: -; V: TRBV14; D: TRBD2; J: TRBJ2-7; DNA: TGTGCCAGCAGCACCCTAGCGGGACACTACGAGCAGTACTTC; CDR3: CASSTLAGHYEQYF
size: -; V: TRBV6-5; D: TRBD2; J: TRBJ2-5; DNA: TGTGCCAGCAGCGCGGGGGGCGCTGGTCAAGAGACCCAGTACTTC; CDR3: CASSAGGAGQETQYF
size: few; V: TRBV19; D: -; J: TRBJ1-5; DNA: TGTGCCAGTAGTATAGTGGGGGCAGCCCTCAATCAGCCCCAGCATTTT; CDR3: CASSIVGAALNQPQHF
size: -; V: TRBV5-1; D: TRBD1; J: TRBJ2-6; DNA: TGCGCCAGCAGCTTAAGGGCAGGGGGCGAGTCTGGGGCCAACGTCCTGACTTTC; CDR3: CASSLRAGGESGANVLTF
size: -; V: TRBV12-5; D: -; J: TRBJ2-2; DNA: TGTGCTAGTGGTTTGGTACTCGGCGGGCCCGGGGAGCTGTTTTTT; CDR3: CASGLVLGGPGELFF
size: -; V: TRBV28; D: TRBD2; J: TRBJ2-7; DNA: TGTGCCAGCAGTGCCTCCGGGACTAGCGGGAGGGAGCAGTACTTC; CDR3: CASSASGTSGREQYF
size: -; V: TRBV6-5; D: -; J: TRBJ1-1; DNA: TGTGCCAGCAGTTACCTCTATGGCGGAACTGAAGCTTTCTTT; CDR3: CASSYLYGGTEAFF
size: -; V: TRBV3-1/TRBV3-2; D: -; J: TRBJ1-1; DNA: TGTGCCAGCAGAACCTTAGGGACTTTAAGTACTGAAGCTTTCTTT; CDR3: CASRTLGTLSTEAFF
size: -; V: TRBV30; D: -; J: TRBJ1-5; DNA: TGTGCCTGCGAACAGGGATATGATCAGCCCCAGCATTTT; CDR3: CACEQGYDQPQHF
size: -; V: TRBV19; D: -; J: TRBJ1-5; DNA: TGTGCCAGTAGTATGCGTGGTTCGGCCCAGCATTTT; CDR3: CASSMRGSAQHF
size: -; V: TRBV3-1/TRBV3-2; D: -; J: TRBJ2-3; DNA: TGTGCCAGCAGCTTGACGGGGAATACGCAGTATTTT; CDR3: CASSLTGNTQYF
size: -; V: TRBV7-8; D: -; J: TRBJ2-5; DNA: TGTGCCAGCAGCTTAGTGAGCGAGACCCAGTACTTC; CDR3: CASSLVSETQYF
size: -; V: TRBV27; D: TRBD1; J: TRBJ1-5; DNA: TGTGCCAGCAGTCCCGGACAGGGAAATCAGCCCCAGCATTTT; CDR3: CASSPGQGNQPQHF
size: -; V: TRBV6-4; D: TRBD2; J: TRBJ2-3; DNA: TGTGCCAGCAGCTTAAATAGGGAGGGGTCCACAGATACGCAGTATTTT; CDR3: CASSLNREGSTDTQYF
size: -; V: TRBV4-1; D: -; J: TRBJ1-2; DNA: TGCGCCAGCAGCCAAGTAGGAACAGCTAACTATGGCTACACCTTC; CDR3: CASSQVGTANYGYTF
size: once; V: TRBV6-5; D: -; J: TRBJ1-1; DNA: TGTGCCAGCAGTTGGGGGGGCCGCGGGACTGAAGCTTTCTTT; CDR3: CASSWGGRGTEAFF
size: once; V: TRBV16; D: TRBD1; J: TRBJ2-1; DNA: TGTGCCAGCACCGGGGGAACTTGGGGACAGGGGTACAATGAGCAGTTCTTC; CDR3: CASTGGTWGQGYNEQFF
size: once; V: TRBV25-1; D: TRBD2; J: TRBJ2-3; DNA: TGTGCCAGCAGTCTAGCGGGAGGGACTAGCACAGATACGCAGTATTTT; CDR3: CASSLAGGTSTDTQYF
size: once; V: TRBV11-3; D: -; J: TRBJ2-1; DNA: TGTGCCAGCAGCTTAGAAGGGGACAACTACAATGAGCAGTTCTTC; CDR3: CASSLEGDNYNEQFF
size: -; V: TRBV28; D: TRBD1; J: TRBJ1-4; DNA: TGTGCCAGCAGCCGACCGGGACAGGGGTATGAAAAACTGTTTTTT; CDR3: CASSRPGQGYEKLFF
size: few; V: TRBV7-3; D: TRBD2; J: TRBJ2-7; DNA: TGTGCCAGCAGCTTAAAGGGCGGGAGTGAATACGAGCAGTACTTC; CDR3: CASSLKGGSEYEQYF
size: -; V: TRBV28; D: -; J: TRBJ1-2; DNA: TGTGCCAGCAGATCCGGGGGGCGAGGCTACACCTTC; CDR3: CASRSGGRGYTF
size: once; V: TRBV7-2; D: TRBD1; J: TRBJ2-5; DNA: TGTGCCAGCAGCTTTACAGGGGGCCAAGAGACCCAGTACTTC; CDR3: CASSFTGGQETQYF
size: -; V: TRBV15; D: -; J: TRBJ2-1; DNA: TGTGCCACCAGCATTCTAGAAAGTGAGCAGTTCTTC; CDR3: CATSILESEQFF
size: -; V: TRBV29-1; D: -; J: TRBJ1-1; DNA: TGCAGCGTTGAAAAACAGTCGAACACTGAAGCTTTCTTT; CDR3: CSVEKQSNTEAFF
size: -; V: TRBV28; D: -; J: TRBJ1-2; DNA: TGTGCCAGCAGTTTTCAGAACTATGGCTACACCTTC; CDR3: CASSFQNYGYTF
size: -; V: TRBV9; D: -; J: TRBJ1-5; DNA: TGTGCCAGCAGCGCCGGACTAAGCAATCAGCCCCAGCATTTT; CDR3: CASSAGLSNQPQHF
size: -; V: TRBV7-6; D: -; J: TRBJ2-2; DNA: TGTGCCAGCAGCTTCCAGGGTGGGGACGGGGAGCTGTTTTTT; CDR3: CASSFQGGDGELFF
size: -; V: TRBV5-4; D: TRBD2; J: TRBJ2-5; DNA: TGTGCCAGCAGCTTCAGTAGAGCGGGAAAGTACCAAGAGACCCAGTACTTC; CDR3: CASSFSRAGKYQETQYF
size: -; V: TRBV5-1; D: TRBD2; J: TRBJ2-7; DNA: TGCGCCAGCAGCTTGGCCGCTAGCGGGTACTACGAGCAGTACTTC; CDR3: CASSLAASGYYEQYF
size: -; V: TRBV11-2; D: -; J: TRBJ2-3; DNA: TGTGCCAGCAGCTCAGAAGGGGTGATTGATACGCAGTATTTT; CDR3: CASSSEGVIDTQYF
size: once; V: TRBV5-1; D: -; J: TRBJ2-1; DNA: TGCGCCAGCAGCTTGTTATGGCGGCCTAGCAATGAGCAGTTCTTC; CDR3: CASSLLWRPSNEQFF
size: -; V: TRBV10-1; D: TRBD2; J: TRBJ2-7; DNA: TGCGCCAGCAGTCTACTAGCGGGAGCTTCCTACGAGCAGTACTTC; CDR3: CASSLLAGASYEQYF
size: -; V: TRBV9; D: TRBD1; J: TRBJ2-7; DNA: TGTGCCAGCAGCGCAAGGACAGGGGGCTCCTACGAGCAGTACTTC; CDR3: CASSARTGGSYEQYF
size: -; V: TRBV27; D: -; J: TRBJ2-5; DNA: TGTGCCAGCAGTGTGTCGACAACCCAAGAGACCCAGTACTTC; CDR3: CASSVSTTQETQYF
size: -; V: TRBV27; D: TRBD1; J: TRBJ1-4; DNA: TGTGCCAGCAGGGGGACAGGTGCTAATGAAAAACTGTTTTTT; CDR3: CASRGTGANEKLFF
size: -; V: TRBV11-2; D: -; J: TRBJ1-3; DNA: TGTGCCAGCAGCTCACAGGGTTCTGCTGGAAACACCATATATTTT; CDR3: CASSSQGSAGNTIYF